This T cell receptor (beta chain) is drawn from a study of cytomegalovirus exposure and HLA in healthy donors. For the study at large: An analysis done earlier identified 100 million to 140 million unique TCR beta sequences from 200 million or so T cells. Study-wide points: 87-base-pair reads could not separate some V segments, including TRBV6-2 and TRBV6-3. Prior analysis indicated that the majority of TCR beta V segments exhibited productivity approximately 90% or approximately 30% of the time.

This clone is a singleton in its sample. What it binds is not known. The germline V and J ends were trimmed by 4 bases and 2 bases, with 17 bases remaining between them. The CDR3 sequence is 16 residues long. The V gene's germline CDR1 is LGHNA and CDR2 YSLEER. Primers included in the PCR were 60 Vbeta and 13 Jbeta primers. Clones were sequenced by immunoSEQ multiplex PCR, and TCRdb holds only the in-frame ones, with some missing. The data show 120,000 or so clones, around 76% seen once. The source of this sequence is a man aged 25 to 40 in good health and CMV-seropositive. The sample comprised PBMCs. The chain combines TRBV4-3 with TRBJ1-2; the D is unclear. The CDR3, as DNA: TGCGCCAGCAGCCCAGACGAGGCACCTACGAACTATGGCTACACCTTC. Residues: CASSPDEAPTNYGYTF.